Only one count was recorded for the clone carrying this TCR beta chain. What it binds is unknown. CDR1 and CDR2 (germline): KGHSH, LQKENI. The CDR3 runs to 15 residues. V was clipped by 6 bases and J by 2 bases, with 14 bases between them. This specimen comes from a study of a mutant IDH1 vaccine in newly diagnosed glioma. Across the whole study: Sex distribution of treated patients was roughly 60% male and about 40% female; mean age was around 40 years. Earlier care involved radiotherapy, temozolomide, or both, and the majority received both.

Study-level points and caveats: Top peripheral T cell clonotype shifts appeared unrelated to pseudoprogression.

Repertoires were generated with immunoSEQ multiplex PCR, while TCRdb's copy carries only in-frame clones and drops some. The table shows some 60,000 clones, with around 90% occurring only once. Noted time point: baseline, week 1 (first vaccination visit). Described treatment: pre-vaccination baseline after standard-of-care therapy. Every donor had a new WHO grade 3 or 4 astrocytoma that was IDH1-mutant, with loss of nuclear ATRX. The sample here was PBMCs, taken from a glioma patient treated with radiotherapy, temozolomide or both. This chain connects TRBV18 to TRBJ1-5; D is unresolved. This sequence originates from a man in his forties or fifties with glioma. The CDR3: CASSTNLGGNQPQHF. DNA for the CDR3: TGTGCCAGCTCTACTAACCTGGGCGGCAATCAGCCCCAGCATTTT.